The clone carrying this T cell receptor beta chain was counted only a few times. The antigen is undetermined. This sample is part of a study of T-cell reconstitution after alpha-beta-depleted transplantation in children. The study, taken as a whole, reports: The study traced high day-60 TCRbeta diversity in some patients to surviving recipient T cells and thymic progenitors.

The TCRbeta library was prepared with unique molecular identifiers. TCRdb analysed the PCR reads with MiXCR anew, one entry per CDR3 protein. Of hundreds of thousands of distinct CDR3 sequences listed, 13% are singletons. Germline V gene lookup returns CDR1 LNHNV and CDR2 YYDKDF (reference sequence). V shed 3 bases and J shed 8 bases, with 26 bases lying between them. The CDR3 spans 17 residues. This sequence joins TRBV15 and TRBJ2-7; perhaps TRBD1 as D (6 bases). The sequence was obtained from a male patient younger than 18 who had a stem cell transplant for acute myeloid leukemia, so the T cells may come from the graft donor. Specimen: PBMCs, mostly from graft donor cells, collected 360 days after TCRalphabeta/CD19-depleted stem cell transplant. CDR3 protein: CATSSPNGTTVALKQYF. The CDR3 nucleotides read TGTGCCACCAGCAGCCCTAACGGGACAACCGTGGCCCTTAAGCAGTACTTC.